This T cell receptor (beta chain) was documented in a study of shared clonotypes between healthy human individuals. In the study overall: Per donor, three plates held CD4 naive cells, three held CD4 memory, two held CD8 naive and one held CD8 memory.

A remark on this clone: The sample carries other DNA sequences with the same CDR3.

Genomic DNA of every subset was divided equally among multiple immunoSEQ plates. Repertoires were generated with immunoSEQ multiplex PCR, while TCRdb's copy carries only in-frame clones and drops some. The data show around 2.3 million clones, with around 95% seen just once and less than 0.15% held by the top ten. Germline V gene lookup returns CDR1 MNHNY and CDR2 SVGAGI (reference sequence). V shed 2 bases and J shed 5 bases, with 9 bases lying between them. The CDR3 is 13 amino acids. The source is a man between 18 and 29 years old in good health. The rearrangement uses TRBV6-6 and TRBJ2-5; D is possibly TRBD1 or TRBD2 (5 bases each). Sequencing was performed on naive CD4+ T cells sorted from blood. Subset here: CD45RA+ positively selected. This CDR3 reads CASSYGGLETQYF. As DNA, the CDR3 is TGTGCCAGCAGTTACGGGGGTCTTGAGACCCAGTACTTC.